This TCR beta chain was observed in a study of T cells after yellow fever vaccination. Study summary: SMART-Seq v4 Ultra Low Input prepared libraries from low-cell fractions. Whole-study results and caveats: Primary-vaccination clones mostly resurfaced post-booster (about 95% CD4, more than 85% CD8). CD4 and CD8 compartments shared a small share of clonotypes. Bulk-population clonotypes that are abundant could appear as contaminants in FACS-sorted repertoires.

TCRdb processed the 5' RACE reads anew with MiXCR; each CDR3 protein has one entry. Seen here are a few hundred thousand distinct CDR3 sequences, roughly 11% observed once, and the top ten hold roughly 18%. Of note for this clonotype: The antigen is unknown.

Trimming shortened V by 4 bases and J by 1 base, and 4 bases separated the two germline ends. Germline lookup yields CDR1 MNHEY and CDR2 SVGAGI. CDR3 length: 13 residues. Sequencing was performed on PBMCs, taken on the day of the first yellow fever vaccination. The origin of this receptor is a young man who received the YFV17D yellow fever vaccine. The chain employs TRBV6-5 and TRBJ2-2; D is unresolved. The CDR3: CASSSMNTGELFF. CDR3 nucleotide sequence: TGTGCCAGCAGTTCCATGAACACCGGGGAGCTGTTTTTT.